The source of this T cell receptor (beta chain) is a study of T cells in tuberculosis. The data were produced by immunoSEQ multiplex PCR, yet TCRdb's version contains in-frame clones alone and is incomplete. The sample carries approximately 60,000 clones, under 90% recorded once. The CDR3 runs to 14 residues. V was cut by 6 bases and J by 3 bases, with 11 bases left in between. Germline loops: CDR1 ENHRY, CDR2 SYGVKD. Sorting used thawed, overnight-rested PBMC stained with anti-CD3, a viability dye and GMM-loaded CD1B tetramer. The lipid loaded on the CD1B tetramers was C32 glucose monomycolate from Rhodococcus equi.

V gene TRBV10-3 combines with J gene TRBJ2-2; D may be TRBD1 (5 bases). This sequence originates from an adult woman with latent tuberculosis. The sequencing sample was made of CD1b-GMM tetramer-negative cells sorted from PBMCs. The CDR3 reads CAIRGEIDTGELFF. The CDR3 DNA is TGTGCCATCAGAGGGGAAATCGACACCGGGGAGCTGTTTTTT.